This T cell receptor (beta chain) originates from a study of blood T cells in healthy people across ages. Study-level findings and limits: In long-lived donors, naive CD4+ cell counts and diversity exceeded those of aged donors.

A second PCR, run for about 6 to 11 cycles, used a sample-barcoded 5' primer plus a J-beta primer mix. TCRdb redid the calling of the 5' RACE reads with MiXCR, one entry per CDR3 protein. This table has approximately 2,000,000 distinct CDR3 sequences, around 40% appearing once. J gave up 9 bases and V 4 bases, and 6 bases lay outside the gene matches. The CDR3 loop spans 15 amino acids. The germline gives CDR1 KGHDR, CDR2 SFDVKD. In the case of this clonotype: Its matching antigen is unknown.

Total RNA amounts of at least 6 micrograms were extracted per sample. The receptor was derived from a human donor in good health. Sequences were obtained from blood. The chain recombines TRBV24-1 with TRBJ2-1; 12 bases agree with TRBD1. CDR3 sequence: CATSDPGTGGLEQFF. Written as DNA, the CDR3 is TGTGCCACCAGTGACCCCGGGACAGGGGGCCTTGAGCAGTTCTTC.